Sequencing of this TCR beta chain was carried out in a study of vaccination and CD4 T cells after COVID-19. Overall study: Samples were taken after vaccination, a median of around 76 days after dose two, with a range of 14 to 241. Overlapping spike peptides served as the stimulus for the cells. These peptides came from SARS-CoV-2 and from the common cold coronaviruses HCoV-NL63, HCoV-OC43 and HCoV-229E.

This clonotype showed up just a few times. Its antigen is as yet unknown. The treatment was: approximately 10-day PBMC culture with coronavirus spike peptide pools or control peptides (ViraFEST assay). IL-2 (roughly 10 IU/ml) and peptide pools (about 9.4 ug/ml) were added to cultures of over 1.5 million PBMCs per well. Replacement of half the medium with fresh IL-2 medium took place on days 3 and 7. Cultured CD4+ T cell DNA underwent sequencing with the Oncomine TCR Beta short-read assay. TCRdb passed the PCR reads through MiXCR, listing each CDR3 protein once. This sample has around 2,800 distinct CDR3 sequences, with approximately 22% found just once. Trimming removed 0 bases from V and 4 bases from J, with 6 bases in between. The CDR3 is 13 residues long. Germline V gene lookup returns CDR1 ENHRY and CDR2 SYGVKD.

The sequence was obtained from a human donor who had recovered from COVID-19. This chain links TRBV10-3 with TRBJ1-2; no clear D gene. The specimen was CD4+ T cells from blood, cultured in vitro. DNA for the CDR3: TGTGCCATCAGTGAGTCTGGGCTCTATGGCTACACCTTC. Its protein is CAISESGLYGYTF.